This T cell receptor (beta chain) is drawn from a study of T cell repertoires in cytomegalovirus infection (dated 2019 in TCRdb). Describing the broader study: Alongside well-studied HLA-B-restricted epitopes, the peptide stimulations were aimed at recently identified HLA-C-restricted CMV epitopes, whose presentation resists viral immunomodulation. Because public TCR beta signatures pointed to carriage of CMV infection together with the matching HLA type, the HLA type of each donor mattered for the analysis.

Sequencing used an Illumina HiSeq 1500. Clones were called with MiXCR by TCRdb after fastp trimmed the public reads at Q25, and only in-frame beta chains were retained. When rows share a CDR3 protein, they turn into one entry using the most common DNA and genes. This sample has about 890,000 distinct CDR3 sequences in its table, and roughly 31% of those were observed once. Of the sample, 10% to 15% falls within the top ten clones. In light of the paper, this sample's treatment or condition label describes: in vitro stimulation with specific CMV peptide epitopes to enrich CMV-specific T cells. The table lists this clonotype with a few counts. What this receptor recognizes is not known. Base qualities were left out, and no much larger clone turns up one base away. Overall study outcomes, separate from this receptor: The ex vivo response was dominated by HLA-C-restricted CMV-specific TCR beta clonotypes, which also provided the single most frequent clonotype in two of eight donors. Cumulative frequency of public TCR beta family members discriminated carriers of CMV infection plus the relevant HLA type in this cohort and an independent approximately 370-donor cohort.

V is clipped by 7 bases and J by 5 bases, and the sequence between their germline boundaries is 12 bases long. CDR1 and CDR2 are read off the germline V gene as MDHEN and SYDVKM. The CDR3 holds 13 amino acids from the cysteine to the phenylalanine. The DNA shown is the 39-base CDR3, in frame from base 1. The clonotype was recovered from a human donor in good health (CMV status not recorded). Some clones in this sample may be carry-over from other donors' samples. Source: cultured CD8+ T cells from PBMCs, taken from culture after CMV antigen stimulation. The sequence is built from TRBV28 and TRBJ2-1, with a weak D call of TRBD2 (7 bases match). The DNA reads TGTGCCAGCAAGGGGGGACTACACAATGAGCAGTTCTTC. It encodes CASKGGLHNEQFF.